This T cell receptor (beta chain) was profiled in a study of CD8 T cells in Susac syndrome. From germline, CDR1 is DFQATT and CDR2 SNEGSKA (reference sequence). The CDR3 has 10 residues. Reverse transcription used about 0.45 to 1 ug RNA and random hexamers. Across 54 Vbeta and 13 Jbeta, immunoSEQ multiplex PCR amplified TCR beta CDR3. TCRdb used MiXCR to reprocess the immunoSEQ multiplex PCR reads, holding one entry per CDR3 protein. The table records under 200,000 distinct CDR3 sequences, around 93% of them present only once. Sequencing of TCR beta was carried out in blood CD8+ and CD4+ T cells. Healthy donors constituted the controls, which were matched for age and sex. TEMRA cells were FACS-enriched, with CD8+ and CD4+ T cells isolated negatively. In the case of this clonotype: At one end, the junction sequence differs from germline, possibly due to a read error.

The chain joins TRBV20-1 to TRBJ2-7; D gene uncertain. Sequencing input: CD4+ T cells from PBMCs. The source of this sequence is a human donor in good health. The DNA of the CDR3 is TGCAGTGCTAGAGCCTACGGGCAGTACTTC. Translating it yields CSARAYGQYF.